These T cell receptor beta chains were read from a single sample in a study of CD8 T cells in ankylosing spondylitis. TCRdb redid the calling of the 5' RACE reads with MiXCR, one entry per CDR3 protein. Among 100,000 or so distinct CDR3 sequences listed, about 9% were seen once. Material for sequencing was blood, either unsorted or a sorted T cell fraction (not recorded which). Every receptor here comes from a male donor with ankylosing spondylitis. The CDR3 runs from the conserved cysteine through the conserved F or W. Clone size, where shown, is once, few, many, or a class for clones that have expanded.

V gene: TRBV12-3/TRBV12-4
J gene: TRBJ1-1
clone size: many
CDR3 protein: CASSSTPGGNTEAFF

V gene: TRBV6-1
J gene: TRBJ2-1
clone size: few
CDR3 protein: CASSVPGGLGNEQFF

V gene: TRBV7-8
J gene: TRBJ2-1
clone size: .
CDR3 protein: CASSLARGSEQFF

V gene: TRBV10-3
J gene: TRBJ2-1
clone size: .
CDR3 protein: CAISAPTSGPTLEQFF

V gene: TRBV15
J gene: TRBJ1-3
clone size: .
CDR3 protein: CATSSHSSGNTIYF

V gene: TRBV5-1
J gene: TRBJ2-5
clone size: .
CDR3 protein: CASTPGRGLETQYF

V gene: TRBV18
J gene: TRBJ2-7
clone size: .
CDR3 protein: CASSDRDLSYEQYF

V gene: TRBV2
J gene: TRBJ2-1
clone size: many
CDR3 protein: CASSRTSGPSTYNEQFF

V gene: TRBV27
J gene: TRBJ2-2
clone size: many
CDR3 protein: CASGISGRVVNTGELFF

V gene: TRBV24-1
J gene: TRBJ2-1
clone size: many
CDR3 protein: CATSDLQGWNEQFF

V gene: TRBV15
J gene: TRBJ2-1
clone size: .
CDR3 protein: CATSEGRDNNNEQFF

V gene: TRBV5-1
J gene: TRBJ2-1
clone size: many
CDR3 protein: CASSLRATRLKNEQFF

V gene: TRBV7-9
J gene: TRBJ2-6
clone size: .
CDR3 protein: CASSSPYGANVLTF

V gene: TRBV7-9
J gene: TRBJ2-1
clone size: many
CDR3 protein: CASSLEGGGDFYNEQFF

V gene: TRBV20-1
J gene: TRBJ2-3
clone size: .
CDR3 protein: CSARDRQREGADTQYF

V gene: TRBV15
J gene: TRBJ2-7
clone size: .
CDR3 protein: CATSRLDRRYEQYF

V gene: TRBV29-1
J gene: TRBJ2-5
clone size: many
CDR3 protein: CSVDFQGDETQYF

V gene: TRBV27
J gene: TRBJ2-1
clone size: few
CDR3 protein: CASAPSGPSYNEQFF

V gene: TRBV5-1
J gene: TRBJ1-2
clone size: many
CDR3 protein: CASSPTGTGLPRGYGYTF

V gene: TRBV2
J gene: TRBJ2-2
clone size: many
CDR3 protein: CASAKENPGELFF

V gene: TRBV6-2/TRBV6-3
J gene: TRBJ1-6
clone size: few
CDR3 protein: CASSFGQFYNSPLHF

V gene: TRBV12-3/TRBV12-4
J gene: TRBJ1-1
clone size: .
CDR3 protein: CASTLDDTEAFF

V gene: TRBV7-9
J gene: TRBJ2-7
clone size: .
CDR3 protein: CASSPPGRELYEQYF

V gene: TRBV29-1
J gene: TRBJ2-5
clone size: few
CDR3 protein: CSVQRESVGTQYF

V gene: TRBV7-2
J gene: TRBJ1-4
clone size: few
CDR3 protein: CASSFLNRTVNEKLFF

V gene: TRBV12-3/TRBV12-4
J gene: TRBJ1-1
clone size: many
CDR3 protein: CASSLRGMNTEAFF

V gene: TRBV7-9
J gene: TRBJ2-1
clone size: .
CDR3 protein: CASSLGPGTDNEQFF

V gene: TRBV27
J gene: TRBJ1-2
clone size: many
CDR3 protein: CASSLSHRDRGGYTF

V gene: TRBV13
J gene: TRBJ1-1
clone size: few
CDR3 protein: CASSRYLNTEAFF

V gene: TRBV20-1
J gene: TRBJ2-7
clone size: .
CDR3 protein: CSALPGSSNEQYF

V gene: TRBV20-1
J gene: TRBJ1-1
clone size: .
CDR3 protein: CSAIGTGEAFF

V gene: TRBV11-1
J gene: TRBJ2-3
clone size: .
CDR3 protein: CASSSLAGRGTRTDTQYF

V gene: TRBV4-2
J gene: TRBJ2-1
clone size: few
CDR3 protein: CASSQTLAGAYNEQFF

V gene: TRBV6-1
J gene: TRBJ2-3
clone size: .
CDR3 protein: CASSEATAGNTDTQYF

V gene: TRBV9
J gene: TRBJ1-2
clone size: .
CDR3 protein: CASSDSYSPGGSVGYTF

V gene: TRBV9
J gene: TRBJ1-3
clone size: .
CDR3 protein: CASSGDRVNGNTIYF

V gene: TRBV29-1
J gene: TRBJ1-1
clone size: few
CDR3 protein: CSATTGNTEAFF

V gene: TRBV12-3/TRBV12-4
J gene: TRBJ1-2
clone size: .
CDR3 protein: CASSRGTAYGYTF

V gene: TRBV27
J gene: TRBJ1-2
clone size: many
CDR3 protein: CASSFSGPFSGYTF

V gene: TRBV5-6
J gene: TRBJ2-1
clone size: many
CDR3 protein: CASSFGQSSYNEQFF

V gene: TRBV20-1
J gene: TRBJ1-1
clone size: many
CDR3 protein: CSALRGDTEAFF

V gene: TRBV12-3/TRBV12-4
J gene: TRBJ1-3
clone size: many
CDR3 protein: CASTLGGGTGNTIYF

V gene: TRBV7-6
J gene: TRBJ2-2
clone size: few
CDR3 protein: CASSFWPTAAGELFF

V gene: TRBV6-1
J gene: TRBJ2-7
clone size: few
CDR3 protein: CASSGVGGPYEQYF

V gene: TRBV5-1
J gene: TRBJ2-1
clone size: many
CDR3 protein: CASSFRGLAVVSSYNEQFF

V gene: TRBV6-6
J gene: TRBJ1-4
clone size: many
CDR3 protein: CASSEGEKLFF

V gene: TRBV4-1
J gene: TRBJ2-3
clone size: few
CDR3 protein: CASSQELGQGVDTQYF

V gene: TRBV4-1
J gene: TRBJ2-1
clone size: .
CDR3 protein: CASSRVAYNEQFF

V gene: TRBV7-9
J gene: TRBJ2-3
clone size: many
CDR3 protein: CASSPGTNLDTQYF

V gene: TRBV5-1
J gene: TRBJ2-3
clone size: many
CDR3 protein: CASSLSGSRISTDTQYF

V gene: TRBV27
J gene: TRBJ2-1
clone size: many
CDR3 protein: CASSFSTSGNNEQFF

V gene: TRBV12-3/TRBV12-4
J gene: TRBJ2-2
clone size: .
CDR3 protein: CASSQLAGGTGELFF

V gene: TRBV6-1
J gene: TRBJ1-5
clone size: .
CDR3 protein: CASSLDGYSNQPQHF

V gene: TRBV12-3/TRBV12-4
J gene: TRBJ2-7
clone size: many
CDR3 protein: CASSPTGTYEQYF

V gene: TRBV12-3/TRBV12-4
J gene: TRBJ1-1
clone size: many
CDR3 protein: CASSKGGGTNTEAFF